This entry is about one T cell receptor (beta chain). Its antigen is undetermined. The CDR3 is 14 residues long. Germline CDR1 reads SGDLS; CDR2 reads YYNGEE. V lost 5 bases and J lost 2; bases outside the gene matches: 5. This sample is part of a study of shared clonotypes between healthy human individuals. Study conclusions and caveats: Across subsets, estimated richness was generally greater for naive than for memory populations. How much donors shared clonotypes was expected to be affected by sequencing depth.

In the original processing: Junction-only immunoSEQ data arrived without quality scores, meaning filtering differed. The protocol was immunoSEQ multiplex PCR, while the TCRdb copy is restricted to in-frame clones and leaves out a portion. V and J calls and clone size are those listed in that table; D and trimming were worked out from the DNA. The profile shows 1,400,000 or so clones, approximately 98.5% of them singletons. The TCR originated in a man younger than 40 in good health. The sequencing input was naive CD4+ T cells sorted from blood. As for subset: CD45RA+ positively selected. The chain joins TRBV9 to TRBJ2-5; 8 positions agree with TRBD1. CDR3 nucleotide sequence: TGTGCCAGCAGTGCTACAGGGGGACAAGAGACCCAGTACTTC. Translated, it gives CASSATGGQETQYF.